Listed here are 27 T cell receptor beta chains from one sample, sequenced in a study of CD8+CD57+ T cells in acquired aplastic anemia. Researchers used genomic DNA as the template to profile TCR beta VDJ and CDR3. Each CDR3 protein is one row after TCRdb ran MiXCR on the reads. This table holds approximately 170,000 distinct CDR3 sequences, about half found once. What was sequenced was sorted CD4+, CD8+, or CD8+CD57+ T cells (not recorded which) from PBMCs. These receptors came from a human donor in good health, serving as a control.

The chain is built from TRBV6-2 or TRBV6-3 and TRBJ2-5; D is unclear. Germline values: CDR1 MNHEY, CDR2 SVGEGT. This CDR3 is built from 15 residues. V was cut by 5 bases and J by 1 base, with 14 bases left in between. The CDR3 DNA reads TGTGCCAGCAGTGAAGTTGGGGTGTCCCAAGAGACCCAGTACTTC. This codes for CASSEVGVSQETQYF.

This sequence joins TRBV19 and TRBJ2-7, with D uncertain. This CDR3 has 12 residues. Germline loops: CDR1 LNHDA, CDR2 SQIVND (reference sequence). Trimming pared 5 bases from V and 4 bases from J, leaving 9 bases between. CDR3 in DNA: TGTGCCAGTAGTGGGGATACGTACGAGCAGTACTTC. Protein sequence: CASSGDTYEQYF.

This clonotype was counted many times. The chain uses TRBV19 and TRBJ1-5; 8 nucleotides line up with TRBD1. V was clipped by 9 bases and J by 5 bases; unmatched bases: 6. The CDR3 sequence is 13 residues long. The germline V gene has CDR1 LNHDA and CDR2 SQIVND (reference sequence). DNA for the CDR3: TGTGCCAGCACCGGACAGGGATATCAGCCCCAGCATTTT. It specifies CASTGQGYQPQHF.

The chain is built from TRBV24-1 and TRBJ2-2, with TRBD2 matching 8 bases. The CDR3 covers 13 residues. The germline gives CDR1 KGHDR, CDR2 SFDVKD. Unmatched junction bases numbered 6, after V lost 9 bases and J lost 7 bases. The CDR3: CATGKAGVGELFF. The CDR3 DNA follows: TGTGCCACCGGAAAAGCGGGGGTCGGGGAGCTGTTTTTT.

This clonotype has a single count. The chain employs TRBV12-3 or TRBV12-4 and TRBJ1-2, with D unresolved. V dropped 7 bases and J dropped 8 bases, with 17 bases sitting between them. The CDR3 extends over 13 amino acids. CDR3 nucleotide sequence: TGTGCCAGCACCCCGGGGAGGCCAGAGGGCTACACCTTC. It translates to CASTPGRPEGYTF.

The chain couples TRBV2 to TRBJ1-4; D is possibly TRBD1 (6 bases). This CDR3 spans 12 amino acids. CDR1 and CDR2 (germline): SNHLY, FYNNEI. The CDR3 DNA follows: TGTGTGATACGATGGGGGGCTGAAAAACTGTTTTTT. It yields the protein CVIRWGAEKLFF. Complete variable domain (other parts from reference TRBV2 and TRBJ1-4): EPEVTQTPSHQVTQMGQEVILRCVPISNHLYFYWYRQILGQKVEFLVSFYNNEISEKSEIFDDQFSVERPDGSNFTLKIRSTKLEDSAMYFCVIRWGAEKLFFGSGTQLSVL.

This clonotype was seen ten or more times. The genes are TRBV12-3 or TRBV12-4 and TRBJ1-2; D gene uncertain. There are 16 residues in the CDR3. Trimming took off 2 bases at V and 2 bases at J, with 15 bases between the two ends. CDR3 bases: TGTGCCAGCAGTTTAAGAAACGGAGAGACGAACTATGGCTACACCTTC. This gives the protein CASSLRNGETNYGYTF.

This clonotype was seen only a few times. V and J are TRBV15 and TRBJ2-1, with no clear D. The germline gives CDR1 LNHNV, CDR2 YYDKDF (reference sequence). The CDR3 covers 14 residues. Trimming stripped 5 bases from V and 4 bases from J, with 12 bases between. The CDR3 reads CATSPGPQYNEQFF. The CDR3 nucleotides are TGTGCCACCAGCCCTGGGCCCCAATACAATGAGCAGTTCTTC.

This chain uses TRBV7-2 with TRBJ2-5; a weak D match, TRBD2 (6 bases). Germline V CDR1 and CDR2: SGHTA, FQGNSA. CDR3 length: 15 amino acids. Trimming shortened V by 4 bases and J by 5 bases, and 17 bases separated the two germline ends. The CDR3 nucleotides read TGTGCCAGCAGCTCAATAGCGGACAAAGAGGAGACCCAGTACTTC. This gives the protein CASSSIADKEETQYF.

Concerning this clonotype itself: One end of the junction fails to match germline, which may point to a read error. CDR3 DNA: TGTGCCAGCAGTGAAGGAGGGCAGCCCCAGCACTTT. Translating it yields CASSEGGQPQHF. The V and J genes are TRBV6-1 and TRBJ1-5, with D unresolved. The CDR3 runs 12 residues. Per the germline V gene, CDR1 is MNHNS and CDR2 is SASEGT.

This clonotype was recorded only once. V gene TRBV10-3 combines with J gene TRBJ2-7; perhaps TRBD2 as D (5 bases). The length of the CDR3 is 11 residues. Germline V gene sequence: CDR1 ENHRY, CDR2 SYGVKD. Trimming removed 5 bases from V and 10 bases from J, with 12 bases in between. The CDR3 sequence is CAISREGNQYF. The CDR3 nucleotides read TGTGCCATCAGTAGAGAGGGCAATCAGTACTTC.

The gene calls are TRBV29-1 and TRBJ2-1, with 7 bases identical to TRBD2. Germline CDR1 reads SQVTM; CDR2 reads ANQGSEA. V dropped 3 bases and J dropped 8; count of bases not matched to a gene: 1. This CDR3 has 11 residues. This CDR3 is CSVDGRYEQFF. DNA for the CDR3: TGCAGCGTTGACGGGAGGTATGAGCAGTTCTTC.

The rearrangement links TRBV2 to TRBJ1-1, with D perhaps TRBD1 (6 bases). The CDR3 runs to 16 residues. CDR1 is SNHLY and CDR2 is FYNNEI in the germline V gene. Trimming took off 6 bases at V and 7 bases at J, with 24 bases between the two ends. For the CDR3, the DNA is TGTGCCAGCAGCGTTAGGGGGGGGGCCGTAACTAATGAAGCTTTCTTT. It translates to CASSVRGGAVTNEAFF.

This clonotype was recorded many times. V is TRBV5-1 and J is TRBJ1-2; a possible D gene is TRBD1 (6 bases). Trimming removed 7 bases from V and 3 bases from J, with 10 bases in between. The CDR3 is 12 amino acids. Germline V gene data show CDR1 as SGHRS and CDR2 as YFSETQ. This CDR3 is CASQGMDYGYTF. DNA for the CDR3: TGCGCCAGCCAGGGGATGGACTATGGCTACACCTTC.

The chain combines TRBV5-4 with TRBJ2-5, with a tentative D call TRBD2 (5 bases). CDR1 SGHNT and CDR2 YYREEE come from the germline V gene (reference sequence). V was pared by 0 bases and J by 0 bases, with 6 bases between. This CDR3 spans 14 amino acids. The CDR3 region is CASSLGGNQETQYF. DNA for the CDR3: TGTGCCAGCAGCTTGGGAGGGAACCAAGAGACCCAGTACTTC.

About this clonotype itself: This may come from a read error, since a much larger clone is one base off. V usage is TRBV18 and J usage is TRBJ2-5; 7 nucleotides agree with TRBD1. The germline V gene encodes CDR1 KGHSH and CDR2 LQKENI. This CDR3 has 14 residues. The CDR3 region is CASSRDRDGETRYF. The DNA of the CDR3 is TGTGCCAGCTCACGCGACAGGGACGGGGAGACCCGGTACTTC. Combining the CDR3 with reference TRBV18 and TRBJ2-5 gives the whole variable domain NAGVMQNPRHLVRRRGQEARLRCSPMKGHSHVYWYRQLPEEGLKFMVYLQKENIIDESGMPKERFSAEFPKEGPSILRIQQVVRGDSAAYFCASSRDRDGETRYFGPGTRLLVL.

The chain links TRBV24-1 to TRBJ1-1; 8 nucleotides line up with TRBD1. The CDR3 runs 16 residues. V dropped 5 bases and J dropped 5; count of bases not matched to a gene: 12. CDR1 is KGHDR, CDR2 SFDVKD, per germline. CDR3 region: CATSGGGGQGMTEAFF. The CDR3 DNA reads as TGTGCCACCAGTGGGGGAGGCGGACAGGGAATGACTGAAGCTTTCTTT.

The CDR3 loop reads CSARGPGRQETQYF. The CDR3 DNA is TGCAGTGCTAGAGGCCCAGGGAGACAAGAGACCCAGTACTTC. This chain links TRBV20-1 with TRBJ2-5; the D gene could be TRBD1 or TRBD2 (5 bases each). CDR3 size: 14 residues. Per germline, CDR1 DFQATT and CDR2 SNEGSKA (reference sequence). The V end lost 1 base, the J end lost 2 bases, and 11 bases lay between the germline ends.

As regards this clonotype: A read error may explain this, as a much larger clone is one base away. The rearrangement links TRBV6-5 to TRBJ2-7; D tentatively reads TRBD1 or TRBD2 (5 bases each). This CDR3 is 14 amino acids long. CDR1 is MNHEY and CDR2 is SVGAGI in the germline V gene. Between the trimmed V and J ends, which lost 4 bases and 4 bases, there was a span of 14 bases. The CDR3 loop reads CASSSRGYRYEQYF. For the CDR3, the DNA is TGTGCCAGCAGTTCCCGGGGCTACCGTTACGAGCAGTACTTC.

The chain recombines TRBV24-1 with TRBJ2-5; D is undetermined. V shed 3 bases and J shed 4 bases, with 5 bases lying between them. The CDR3 consists of 12 residues. Germline V CDR1 and CDR2: KGHDR, SFDVKD. As DNA, the CDR3 is TGTGCCACCAGTGATCTAGTAGAGACCCAGTACTTC. Translating it yields CATSDLVETQYF.

This clonotype has a handful of counts. This sequence joins TRBV7-8 and TRBJ2-3; TRBD1 matches at 8 bases. The V gene end was trimmed by 10 bases and the J gene end by 0 bases; junction bases not matched to a gene: 9. CDR3 length: 15 amino acids. CDR1 and CDR2 (germline): SGHVS, FQNEAQ. CDR3 region: CATGTGLLSTDTQYF. As DNA, the CDR3 is TGTGCCACCGGGACAGGCCTACTGAGCACAGATACGCAGTATTTT.

CDR3 sequence: CASSRGPYEQYF. DNA of the CDR3: TGTGCCAGCAGTCGGGGACCCTACGAGCAGTACTTC. The chain uses TRBV7-9 and TRBJ2-7; D possibly uses TRBD1 or TRBD2 (5 bases each). Germline loops: CDR1 SEHNR, CDR2 FQNEAQ (reference sequence). The CDR3 is made up of 12 amino acids. V shed 6 bases and J shed 2 bases, with 8 bases lying between them.

The rearrangement uses TRBV19 and TRBJ1-5; D is ambiguous. CDR3 length equals 12 residues. V lost 1 base and J 6 bases, leaving 4 bases between the germline ends. CDR1 is LNHDA, CDR2 SQIVND, per germline (reference sequence). CDR3 loop: CASSIAAQPQHF. CDR3 DNA: TGTGCCAGTAGTATAGCCGCTCAGCCCCAGCATTTT. Combining the CDR3 with reference TRBV19 and TRBJ1-5 gives the whole variable domain DGGITQSPKYLFRKEGQNVTLSCEQNLNHDAMYWYRQDPGQGLRLIYYSQIVNDFQKGDIAEGYSVSREKKESFPLTVTSAQKNPTAFYLCASSIAAQPQHFGDGTRLSIL.

V is TRBV7-9 and J is TRBJ1-1, with D hard to call. The V gene's germline CDR1 is SEHNR and CDR2 FQNEAQ (reference sequence). This CDR3 is built from 15 residues. The V end lost 4 bases, the J end lost 7 bases, and 19 bases lay between the germline ends. The CDR3 here is CASSSGLAGYNEAFF. The DNA of the CDR3 is TGTGCCAGCAGCTCCGGACTAGCGGGTTACAATGAAGCTTTCTTT.

As concerns this clonotype: In this CDR3 the conserved last residue, phenylalanine or tryptophan, is missing, so a read error is likely. The DNA is omitted, as the CDR3 cannot be located on it reliably, and the CDR3 follows TCRdb's listing. The chain recombines TRBV20-1 with TRBJ1-4; the DNA was not compared with TRBD1, the D call given in the table. The CDR3 length is 8 residues, termini included. CDR1 is DFQATT, CDR2 SNEGSKA, per germline (reference sequence). The CDR3 loop reads CSARRRRG.

This clonotype was counted at least ten times. The rearrangement links TRBV20-1 to TRBJ2-3; D unclear. The length of the CDR3 is 10 residues. The germline V gene encodes CDR1 DFQATT and CDR2 SNEGSKA (reference sequence). CDR3 sequence (DNA): TGCAGCGCCCGGACAGATACGCAGTATTTT. This gives the protein CSARTDTQYF.

The rearrangement uses TRBV10-3 and TRBJ1-5, with 10 bases identical to TRBD1. CDR3 length equals 17 residues. With 6 bases clipped from V and 0 bases from J, the junction kept 8 bases outside the gene matches. The germline gives CDR1 ENHRY, CDR2 SYGVKD. The CDR3 DNA reads as TGTGCCATCAGGCCCGGGACAGGGGTCACTAGCAATCAGCCCCAGCATTTT. Translation: CAIRPGTGVTSNQPQHF.